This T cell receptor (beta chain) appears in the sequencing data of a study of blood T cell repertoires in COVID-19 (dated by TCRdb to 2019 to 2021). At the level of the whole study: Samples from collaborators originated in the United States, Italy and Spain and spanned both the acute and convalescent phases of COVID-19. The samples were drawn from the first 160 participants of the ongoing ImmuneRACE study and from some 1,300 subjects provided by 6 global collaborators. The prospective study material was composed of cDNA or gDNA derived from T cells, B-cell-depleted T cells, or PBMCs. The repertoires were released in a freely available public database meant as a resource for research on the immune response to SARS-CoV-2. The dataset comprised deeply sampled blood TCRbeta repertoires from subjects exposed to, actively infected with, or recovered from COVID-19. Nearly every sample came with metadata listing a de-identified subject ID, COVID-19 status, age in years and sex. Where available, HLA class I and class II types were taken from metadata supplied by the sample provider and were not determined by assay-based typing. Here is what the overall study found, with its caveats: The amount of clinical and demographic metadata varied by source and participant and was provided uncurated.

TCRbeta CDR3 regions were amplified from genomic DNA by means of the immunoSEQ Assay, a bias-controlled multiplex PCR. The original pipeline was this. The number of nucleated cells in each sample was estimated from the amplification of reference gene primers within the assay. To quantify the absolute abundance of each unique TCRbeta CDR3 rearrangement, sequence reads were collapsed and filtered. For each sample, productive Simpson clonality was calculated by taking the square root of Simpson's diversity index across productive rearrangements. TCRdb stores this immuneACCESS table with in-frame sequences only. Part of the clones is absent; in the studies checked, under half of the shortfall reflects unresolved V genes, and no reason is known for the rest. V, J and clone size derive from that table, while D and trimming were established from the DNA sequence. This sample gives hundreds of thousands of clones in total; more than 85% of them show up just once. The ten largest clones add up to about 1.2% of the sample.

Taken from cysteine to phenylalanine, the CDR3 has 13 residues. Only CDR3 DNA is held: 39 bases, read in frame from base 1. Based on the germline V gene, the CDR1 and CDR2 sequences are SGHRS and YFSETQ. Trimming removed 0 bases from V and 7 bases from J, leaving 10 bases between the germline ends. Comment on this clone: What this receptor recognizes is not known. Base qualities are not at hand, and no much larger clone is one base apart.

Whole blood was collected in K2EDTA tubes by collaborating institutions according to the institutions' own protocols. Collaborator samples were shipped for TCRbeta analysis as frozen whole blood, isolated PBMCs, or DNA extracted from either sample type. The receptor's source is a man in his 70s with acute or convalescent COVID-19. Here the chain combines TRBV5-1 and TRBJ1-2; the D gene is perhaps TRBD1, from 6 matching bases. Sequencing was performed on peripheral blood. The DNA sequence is TGCGCCAGCAGCTTGGACAGGGTTTTTGGCTACACCTTC. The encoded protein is CASSLDRVFGYTF.